The 22 T cell receptor beta chains below all came from one sample that was sequenced in a study of blood T cell repertoires in COVID-19. Method: immunoSEQ multiplex PCR; TCRdb's copy keeps in-frame clones and lacks some. Of 540,000 or so clones detected, approximately 91% appear once; the ten largest clones hold roughly 7.3%. Sequencing was done on a sample of peripheral blood. These receptors originate from a woman aged 50 to 65 with COVID-19, enrolled during active disease.

This clone occurred a few times. The chain has TRBV15 and TRBJ1-2; perhaps TRBD1 as D (6 bases). Trimming took 11 bases from V and 0 from J, leaving 19 bases between them. This CDR3 is 15 amino acids long. Germline assignment: CDR1 LNHNV and CDR2 YYDKDF (reference sequence). The CDR3: CAPYLWGRTNYGYTF. CDR3 DNA sequence: TGTGCCCCCTACCTGTGGGGGCGGACTAACTATGGCTACACCTTC.

CDR3 DNA: TGTGCCAGCAGTGTGGACAGGGCTAACACCGGGGAGCTGTTTTTT. Translating gives CASSVDRANTGELFF. The rearrangement uses TRBV2 and TRBJ2-2; 8 bases align to TRBD1. This CDR3 comprises 15 residues. V was clipped by 4 bases and J by 2 bases; unmatched bases: 3. Germline lookup yields CDR1 SNHLY and CDR2 FYNNEI. The full variable domain, with the rest looked up from reference TRBV2 and TRBJ2-2, is EPEVTQTPSHQVTQMGQEVILRCVPISNHLYFYWYRQILGQKVEFLVSFYNNEISEKSEIFDDQFSVERPDGSNFTLKIRSTKLEDSAMYFCASSVDRANTGELFFGEGSRLTVL.

V and J are TRBV19 and TRBJ1-6, with 8 nucleotides matching TRBD1. Germline V gene lookup returns CDR1 LNHDA and CDR2 SQIVND (reference sequence). J was trimmed by 7 bases and V by 6 bases; bases with no gene match: 11. This CDR3 has 16 amino acids. CDR3: CASSPGDRGGNSPLHF. CDR3 DNA sequence: TGTGCCAGTAGCCCCGGAGACAGGGGAGGGAATTCACCCCTCCACTTT.

The chain joins TRBV7-2 to TRBJ2-1, with D maybe TRBD2 (6 bases). The germline gives CDR1 SGHTA, CDR2 FQGNSA. V was shortened by 2 bases and J by 4 bases, with 24 bases between the two germline ends. This CDR3 is 19 amino acids long. The DNA for the CDR3 is TGTGCCAGCAGCTTAAAGTTTGAGGCACTCCGAGGGACTTACAATGAGCAGTTCTTC. Protein sequence: CASSLKFEALRGTYNEQFF.

The V call is TRBV10-2, the J call TRBJ2-7; TRBD2 aligns across 9 bases. The V and J ends lost 10 bases and 3 bases, in that order; junction bases with no gene match: 7. The germline gives CDR1 WSHSY, CDR2 SAAADI. CDR3 length: 13 residues. In DNA form, the CDR3 reads TGCGCCACTCGCGGGGGGGGGTACTACGAGCAGTACTTC. Protein product: CATRGGGYYEQYF.

This chain uses TRBV27 with TRBJ1-2, with 11 nucleotides matching TRBD1. V lost 9 bases and J lost 2; bases outside the gene matches: 5. The CDR3 runs 14 residues. Germline CDR1 is MNHEY and CDR2 is SMNVEV (reference sequence). In DNA, the CDR3 is TGTGCCAGTAGACGGACAGGGGGCAACTATGGCTACACCTTC. This gives the protein CASRRTGGNYGYTF.

The rearrangement joins TRBV24-1 to TRBJ2-3, with a tentative D call TRBD2 (6 bases). This CDR3 has 15 residues. The germline CDR1 and CDR2 sequences are KGHDR and SFDVKD. With 3 bases removed from V and 2 bases from J, the gap between germline ends came to 11 bases. The CDR3 DNA follows: TGTGCCACCAGTGATCCCGAGGACTACACAGATACGCAGTATTTT. Protein: CATSDPEDYTDTQYF.

This clone appeared once. The chain has TRBV20-1 and TRBJ2-5; the D gene is possibly TRBD1 (5 bases). The CDR3 loop spans 11 amino acids. Trimming pared 7 bases from V and 1 base from J, leaving 7 bases between. The germline CDR1 and CDR2 sequences are DFQATT and SNEGSKA (reference sequence). Here the CDR3 reads CSVTAQETQYF. The CDR3 DNA reads TGCAGTGTGACAGCCCAAGAGACCCAGTACTTC.

The rearrangement joins TRBV5-4 to TRBJ2-2, with D possibly matching TRBD1 (5 bases). From germline, CDR1 is SGHNT and CDR2 YYREEE (reference sequence). Trimming pared 4 bases from V and 1 base from J, leaving 8 bases between. This CDR3 is built from 14 residues. The CDR3 spells CASSSQGNTGELFF. As DNA, the CDR3 is TGTGCCAGCAGCAGTCAGGGGAACACCGGGGAGCTGTTTTTT.

This chain joins TRBV12-3 or TRBV12-4 and TRBJ1-2; D call uncertain. V lost 3 bases to trimming and J lost 13 bases, with 15 bases between them. CDR3 length equals 12 residues. DNA for the CDR3: TGTGCCAGCAGTTTTGGCTGGCGGGCTATCACCTTC. Translation: CASSFGWRAITF.

The chain combines TRBV10-1 with TRBJ2-2; tentative D call: TRBD2 (5 bases). The CDR3 runs 13 residues. Germline V gene data show CDR1 as WNHNN and CDR2 as SYGVQD (reference sequence). With 8 bases removed from V and 7 bases from J, the gap between germline ends came to 14 bases. This CDR3 reads CASRLDGGGELFF. In DNA, the CDR3 is TGCGCCAGCCGGCTCGACGGAGGCGGGGAGCTGTTTTTT.

This clone was observed once. V is TRBV19 and J is TRBJ1-4; TRBD1 aligns across 7 bases. Germline trimming cut 4 bases from V and 7 bases from J; bases unmatched to any gene: 6. The germline CDR1 and CDR2 sequences are LNHDA and SQIVND (reference sequence). The CDR3 spans 14 residues. CDR3 sequence (DNA): TGTGCCAGTAGTACACGACAGGGAGGTGAAAAACTGTTTTTT. Residues: CASSTRQGGEKLFF.

This chain uses TRBV29-1 with TRBJ1-4; tentative D call: TRBD1 (6 bases). The CDR3 covers 13 residues. V lost 6 bases, J lost 7 bases, and 15 bases lay in between. CDR1 and CDR2 (germline): SQVTM, ANQGSEA. The CDR3 here is CSVQQGFGEKLFF. The CDR3 DNA follows: TGCAGCGTCCAACAGGGTTTCGGTGAAAAACTGTTTTTT.

This clone occurred a few times. This rearrangement joins TRBV3-1 (or the pseudogene TRBV3-2) to TRBJ1-2; no clear D gene. Trimming took 0 bases from V and 4 from J, leaving 12 bases between them. The CDR3 is made up of 15 amino acids. CDR1 LGHDT and CDR2 YNNKEL come from the germline V gene (reference sequence). The CDR3 DNA reads TGTGCCAGCAGCCAAGATCGGTCGGGAAGCTATGGCTACACCTTC. This sequence encodes CASSQDRSGSYGYTF.

The J gene is TRBJ1-1, the V gene TRBV7-9; D perhaps matches TRBD1 (6 bases). V lost 4 bases, J lost 5 bases, and 14 bases lay in between. CDR1 and CDR2 (germline): SEHNR, FQNEAQ (reference sequence). The CDR3 loop spans 14 amino acids. CDR3 region: CASSSQGMGTEAFF. CDR3 nucleotide sequence: TGTGCCAGCAGCTCGCAGGGGATGGGGACTGAAGCTTTCTTT. Together with reference TRBV7-9 and TRBJ1-1, the CDR3 gives the full variable domain: DTGVSQNPRHKITKRGQNVTFRCDPISEHNRLYWYRQTLGQGPEFLTYFQNEAQLEKSRLLSDRFSAERPKGSFSTLEIQRTEQGDSAMYLCASSSQGMGTEAFFGQGTRLTVV.

The CDR3 region has the DNA TGTGCCAGCAGGCTGATGGCGGGGGGCCCCGGGGAGCTGTTTTTT. This sequence encodes CASRLMAGGPGELFF. V gene TRBV28 combines with J gene TRBJ2-2, with 8 bases that match TRBD2. Per the germline V gene, CDR1 is MDHEN and CDR2 is SYDVKM. The V gene end was trimmed by 6 bases and the J gene end by 6 bases; junction bases not matched to a gene: 9. The CDR3 has 15 residues.

The V gene is TRBV6-1, the J gene TRBJ1-4; unclear D gene. The germline V gene encodes CDR1 MNHNS and CDR2 SASEGT. V lost 2 bases to trimming and J lost 8 bases, with 9 bases between them. The CDR3 runs 13 residues. CDR3 in amino acids: CASSEWLAEKLFF. CDR3 nucleotide sequence: TGTGCCAGCAGTGAATGGTTGGCAGAAAAACTGTTTTTT.

The rearrangement joins TRBV6-5 to TRBJ2-2; D remains unclear. The CDR3 length is 12 residues. The germline gives CDR1 MNHEY, CDR2 SVGAGI. Trimming removed 4 bases from V and 7 bases from J, with 7 bases in between. The CDR3 loop is CASSSVGGELFF. CDR3 DNA: TGTGCCAGCAGTTCCGTCGGCGGGGAGCTGTTTTTT.

This clone is a singleton in its sample. The chain is built from TRBV6-5 and TRBJ2-1; D call uncertain. This CDR3 region has 15 residues. Germline CDR1 MNHEY, CDR2 SVGAGI. Deletions cut 6 bases from V and 0 bases from J, with 12 bases between. The CDR3 reads CASSSRWSSYNEQFF. CDR3 DNA sequence: TGTGCCAGCAGCTCCCGTTGGAGCTCCTACAATGAGCAGTTCTTC.

The chain recombines TRBV5-1 with TRBJ1-1; no reliable D call. The germline V gene encodes CDR1 SGHRS and CDR2 YFSETQ. The V end lost 4 bases, the J end lost 5 bases, and 15 bases lay between the germline ends. This CDR3 is 14 amino acids long. The chain's CDR3 is CASSPRPPGTEAFF. The CDR3 DNA reads as TGCGCCAGCAGCCCCCGCCCACCGGGGACTGAAGCTTTCTTT.

This clone was seen a single time. The chain couples TRBV9 to TRBJ2-2; D may be TRBD1 (5 bases). Trimming stripped 4 bases from V and 5 bases from J, with 15 bases between. Germline CDR1 is SGDLS and CDR2 is YYNGEE. The CDR3 sequence is 15 residues long. CDR3 DNA sequence: TGTGCCAGCAGCCCTCGCAGGGCAGGGACCGGGGAGCTGTTTTTT. Translation: CASSPRRAGTGELFF.

The V and J genes are TRBV6-5 and TRBJ1-2; 9 bases line up with TRBD1. Germline V gene data show CDR1 as MNHEY and CDR2 as SVGAGI. There are 14 residues in the CDR3. V lost 6 bases to trimming and J lost 2 bases; unmatched junction nucleotides: 4. In DNA form, the CDR3 reads TGTGCCAGCAGGGGGACAGGGCAGAACTATGGCTACACCTTC. Encoded protein: CASRGTGQNYGYTF.